This is a list of T cell receptor beta chains from one sample in a study of blood T cell repertoires in COVID-19. Sequencing was performed with immunoSEQ multiplex PCR; in TCRdb, only in-frame clones are kept and a portion is missing. The profile shows over 200,000 clones, under 85% of them singletons. The sample taken for sequencing was PBMCs or T cells enriched from blood (not recorded which). The source is a man in his fifties or sixties who had recovered from COVID-19. Each CDR3 is given with its conserved first and last residue. Fields, in order: D gene, J gene, clone size, V gene, CDR3 protein, CDR3 DNA. A D gene is named only where the DNA matches it firmly. Some rows have no size entry. The others give once, few or many, or a class for an expanded clone.

D: TRBD1; J: TRBJ1-4; size: few; V: TRBV11-3; CDR3: CASSLGGQSPNEKLFF; DNA: TGTGCCAGCAGCTTAGGGGGACAGTCCCCTAATGAAAAACTGTTTTTT
D: NA; J: TRBJ1-3; size: NA; V: TRBV6-1; CDR3: CAVRGTGNTIYF; DNA: TGTGCCGTACGGGGGACTGGAAACACCATATATTTT
D: TRBD2; J: TRBJ2-5; size: few; V: TRBV18; CDR3: CASSRSTSGGTQETQYF; DNA: TGTGCCAGCTCACGTTCGACTAGCGGGGGGACTCAAGAGACCCAGTACTTC
D: NA; J: TRBJ2-7; size: NA; V: TRBV5-1; CDR3: CASSRGTASYEQYF; DNA: TGCGCCAGCAGCCGCGGGACAGCCTCCTACGAGCAGTACTTC
D: TRBD2; J: TRBJ2-1; size: NA; V: TRBV29-1; CDR3: CSANSGGNNEQFF; DNA: TGCAGCGCCAATAGCGGGGGAAACAATGAGCAGTTCTTC
D: NA; J: TRBJ2-4; size: NA; V: TRBV27; CDR3: CASMWTALAKNIQYF; DNA: TGTGCCAGCATGTGGACAGCCCTAGCCAAAAACATTCAGTACTTC
D: TRBD1; J: TRBJ2-6; size: NA; V: TRBV19; CDR3: CASSISGQGALTGANVLTF; DNA: TGTGCCAGTAGTATTTCGGGACAGGGGGCGCTAACTGGGGCCAACGTCCTGACTTTC
D: TRBD2; J: TRBJ2-1; size: NA; V: TRBV3-1/TRBV3-2; CDR3: CASSPLAGAYNEQFF; DNA: TGTGCCAGCAGCCCACTAGCGGGGGCCTACAATGAGCAGTTCTTC
D: TRBD1; J: TRBJ1-2; size: few; V: TRBV2; CDR3: CASRARDRYGYTF; DNA: TGTGCCAGCAGGGCCAGGGACAGATATGGCTACACCTTC
D: NA; J: TRBJ2-2; size: NA; V: TRBV4-3; CDR3: CASRGQPNTGELFF; DNA: TGCGCCAGCAGAGGACAGCCGAACACCGGGGAGCTGTTTTTT
D: TRBD1; J: TRBJ2-4; size: NA; V: TRBV13; CDR3: CASSPDRALAKNIQYF; DNA: TGTGCCAGCAGCCCAGACAGGGCCCTAGCCAAAAACATTCAGTACTTC
D: TRBD2; J: TRBJ2-1; size: few; V: TRBV25-1; CDR3: CASSDGTSFFTEQFF; DNA: TGTGCCAGCAGTGATGGGACTAGCTTTTTCACAGAGCAGTTCTTC
D: NA; J: TRBJ2-1; size: NA; V: TRBV7-2; CDR3: CASSLGPVGRDNEQFF; DNA: TGTGCCAGCAGCTTAGGGCCGGTGGGGCGAGACAATGAGCAGTTCTTC
D: TRBD1; J: TRBJ2-7; size: NA; V: TRBV5-1; CDR3: CASSLVGQGASYEQYF; DNA: TGCGCCAGCAGCTTGGTGGGACAGGGGGCGTCCTACGAGCAGTACTTC
D: TRBD1; J: TRBJ1-3; size: NA; V: TRBV5-4; CDR3: CASSLGQGAGNTIYF; DNA: TGTGCCAGCAGCCTAGGACAGGGGGCTGGAAACACCATATATTTT
D: NA; J: TRBJ1-2; size: few; V: TRBV4-2; CDR3: CASSQDQDSYGYTF; DNA: TGTGCCAGCAGCCAAGATCAGGACAGCTATGGCTACACCTTC
D: TRBD1; J: TRBJ1-1; size: NA; V: TRBV7-2; CDR3: CASSRDRGDTEAFF; DNA: TGTGCCAGCAGCCGGGACAGGGGAGACACTGAAGCTTTCTTT
D: NA; J: TRBJ1-1; size: NA; V: TRBV5-6; CDR3: CASSLDGSMNTEAFF; DNA: TGTGCCAGCAGCTTGGATGGCAGTATGAACACTGAAGCTTTCTTT
D: NA; J: TRBJ1-1; size: NA; V: TRBV19; CDR3: CASSIGRQGRGGTEAFF; DNA: TGTGCCAGTAGTATCGGGAGACAAGGTCGTGGGGGAACTGAAGCTTTCTTT
D: NA; J: TRBJ1-4; size: NA; V: TRBV19; CDR3: CACWGGSFNEKLFF; DNA: TGTGCCTGCTGGGGGGGGAGCTTTAATGAAAAACTGTTTTTT
D: NA; J: TRBJ1-3; size: once; V: TRBV27; CDR3: CASSLLAGEGNTIYF; DNA: TGTGCCAGCAGTTTATTGGCAGGGGAGGGAAACACCATATATTTT
D: NA; J: TRBJ1-6; size: NA; V: TRBV6-1; CDR3: CASSELRSRNSPLHF; DNA: TGTGCCAGCAGTGAATTGAGAAGTAGAAATTCACCCCTCCACTTT
D: NA; J: TRBJ1-2; size: NA; V: TRBV7-2; CDR3: CASSLEITGYGYTF; DNA: TGTGCCAGCAGCTTAGAGATAACAGGGTATGGCTACACCTTC
D: NA; J: TRBJ1-5; size: once; V: TRBV6-1; CDR3: CASSEWGSHQPQHF; DNA: TGTGCCAGCAGTGAATGGGGCAGCCATCAGCCCCAGCATTTT